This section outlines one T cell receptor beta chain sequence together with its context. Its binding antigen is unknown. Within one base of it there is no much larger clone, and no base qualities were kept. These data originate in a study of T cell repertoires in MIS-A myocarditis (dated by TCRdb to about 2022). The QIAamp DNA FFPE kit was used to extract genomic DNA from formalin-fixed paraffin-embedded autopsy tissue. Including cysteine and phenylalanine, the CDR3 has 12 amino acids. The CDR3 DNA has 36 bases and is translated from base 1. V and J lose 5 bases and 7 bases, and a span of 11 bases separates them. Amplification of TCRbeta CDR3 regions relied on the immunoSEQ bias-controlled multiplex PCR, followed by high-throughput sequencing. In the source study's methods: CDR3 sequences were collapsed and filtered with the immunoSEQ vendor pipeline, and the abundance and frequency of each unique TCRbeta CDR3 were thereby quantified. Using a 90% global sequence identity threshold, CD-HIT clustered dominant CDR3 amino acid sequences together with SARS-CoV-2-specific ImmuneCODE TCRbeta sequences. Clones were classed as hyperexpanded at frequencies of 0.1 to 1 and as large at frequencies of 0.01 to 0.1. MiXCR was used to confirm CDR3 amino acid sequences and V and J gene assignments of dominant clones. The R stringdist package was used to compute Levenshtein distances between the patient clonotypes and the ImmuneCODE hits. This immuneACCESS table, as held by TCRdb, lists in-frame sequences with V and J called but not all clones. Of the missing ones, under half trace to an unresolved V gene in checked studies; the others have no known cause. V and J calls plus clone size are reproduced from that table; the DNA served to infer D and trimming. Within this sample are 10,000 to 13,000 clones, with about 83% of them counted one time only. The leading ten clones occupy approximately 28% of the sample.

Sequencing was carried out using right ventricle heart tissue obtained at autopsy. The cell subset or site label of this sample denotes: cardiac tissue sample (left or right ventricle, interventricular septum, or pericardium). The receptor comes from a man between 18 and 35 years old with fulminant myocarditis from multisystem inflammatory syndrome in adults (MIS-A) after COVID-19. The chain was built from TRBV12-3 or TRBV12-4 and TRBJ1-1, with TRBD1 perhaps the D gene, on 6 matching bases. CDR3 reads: CASSTGGFEAFF. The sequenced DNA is TGTGCCAGCAGTACGGGGGGCTTTGAAGCTTTCTTT.